A selection of T cell receptor beta chains follows, all from one sample in a study of blood T cell repertoires in COVID-19. The assay was immunoSEQ multiplex PCR, and TCRdb's table has in-frame clones only and misses some. This sample yields 250,000 to 350,000 clones, of which 86% are seen a single time; over 10% belongs to the top ten. The sample was peripheral blood. These receptors originate from a woman in her seventies with COVID-19, enrolled during active disease. Each CDR3 is given with its conserved first and last residue. Fields, in order: clone size, J gene, D gene, V gene, CDR3 protein, CDR3 DNA. D genes are given only for firm matches. A row's size may be missing; if present it is once, few, many or a size class.

. | TRBJ2-1 | TRBD1 | TRBV5-1 | CASSLYRGPYNEQFF | TGCGCCAGCAGCTTGTACAGGGGACCTTACAATGAGCAGTTCTTC
. | TRBJ2-2 | . | TRBV5-6 | CASSWGGHATGELFF | TGTGCCAGCAGCTGGGGGGGCCATGCCACCGGGGAGCTGTTTTTT
. | TRBJ2-5 | . | TRBV5-1 | CASSLGLANQETQYF | TGCGCCAGCAGCTTGGGGCTAGCTAACCAAGAGACCCAGTACTTC
once | TRBJ2-7 | TRBD1 | TRBV11-2 | CASSLEGQGLGEQYF | TGTGCCAGCAGCTTAGAGGGACAGGGACTTGGCGAGCAGTACTTC
. | TRBJ1-6 | TRBD1 | TRBV19 | CASSIGQGINSPLHF | TGTGCCAGTAGTATAGGACAGGGGATCAATTCACCCCTCCACTTT
. | TRBJ1-1 | TRBD1 | TRBV7-9 | CASSKGQGNTEAFF | TGTGCCAGCAGCAAAGGACAGGGGAACACTGAAGCTTTCTTT
. | TRBJ2-1 | TRBD2 | TRBV4-1 | CASSLGLAGVGEQFF | TGCGCCAGCAGCCTCGGACTAGCGGGGGTCGGTGAGCAGTTCTTC
. | TRBJ1-5 | . | TRBV28 | CASSPGRLIYVRNQPQHF | TGTGCCAGCAGTCCCGGGAGGTTGATATATGTTCGCAATCAGCCCCAGCATTTT
. | TRBJ2-1 | . | TRBV10-1 | CASSELRAHEQFF | TGCGCCAGCAGTGAACTGAGGGCCCATGAGCAGTTCTTC
. | TRBJ2-7 | . | TRBV7-9 | CASSSGILHEQYF | TGTGCCAGCAGCTCAGGGATTCTACACGAGCAGTACTTC
. | TRBJ2-3 | TRBD2 | TRBV7-2 | CASSGVIAGVVTDTQYF | TGTGCCAGCAGCGGAGTGATAGCGGGGGTTGTCACAGATACGCAGTATTTT
. | TRBJ1-5 | . | TRBV28 | CASSLQGLRGNQPQHF | TGTGCCAGCAGTTTACAGGGACTCAGGGGCAATCAGCCCCAGCATTTT
. | TRBJ1-1 | TRBD1 | TRBV5-6 | CASSESGTGATEAFF | TGTGCCAGCAGCGAGTCCGGGACAGGGGCAACTGAAGCTTTCTTT
. | TRBJ1-1 | . | TRBV2 | CATSYSNTEAFF | TGTGCCACCTCTTACTCGAACACTGAAGCTTTCTTT
. | TRBJ1-1 | . | TRBV4-1 | CASSQEENRGTEAFF | TGCGCCAGCAGCCAAGAAGAGAACCGGGGCACTGAAGCTTTCTTT
. | TRBJ2-1 | TRBD2 | TRBV19 | CASSNSGGLNEQFF | TGTGCCAGTAGTAATAGCGGGGGGCTCAATGAGCAGTTCTTC
. | TRBJ1-1 | . | TRBV2 | CASSDGKGWTEAFF | TGTGCCAGCAGTGACGGTAAGGGGTGGACTGAAGCTTTCTTT
. | TRBJ1-1 | . | TRBV12-5 | CASGFDTVREAFF | TGTGCTAGTGGTTTTGATACAGTTCGGGAAGCTTTCTTT
. | TRBJ1-3 | . | TRBV28 | CASTPTGTGNTIYF | TGTGCCAGCACTCCGACGGGGACTGGAAACACCATATATTTT
. | TRBJ1-5 | TRBD1 | TRBV10-3 | CAISPDRVQPQHF | TGTGCCATCAGCCCCGACAGGGTACAGCCCCAGCATTTT
. | TRBJ1-4 | . | TRBV4-1 | CASSHPQGPRMDEKLFF | TGCGCCAGCAGCCACCCCCAGGGGCCCCGGATGGATGAAAAACTGTTTTTT
. | TRBJ2-2 | . | TRBV14 | CASSLRGNTGELFF | TGTGCCAGCAGCCTCAGGGGGAACACCGGGGAGCTGTTTTTT
. | TRBJ1-3 | . | TRBV7-2 | CASSLVQPVVDTIYF | TGTGCCAGCAGCTTAGTACAGCCAGTAGTGGACACCATATATTTT
. | TRBJ2-7 | TRBD1 | TRBV3-1/TRBV3-2 | CASSQDRSTSYEQYF | TGTGCCAGCAGCCAGGACAGGAGTACCTCCTACGAGCAGTACTTC
once | TRBJ2-5 | TRBD2 | TRBV7-7 | CASSLGSGGAVETQYF | TGTGCCAGCAGCTTAGGTAGCGGGGGGGCCGTGGAGACCCAGTACTTC
. | TRBJ1-2 | TRBD1 | TRBV4-1 | CASSLGTGGLTNYGYTF | TGCGCCAGCAGCCTGGGGACAGGGGGCTTAACTAACTATGGCTACACCTTC
. | TRBJ1-1 | TRBD1 | TRBV13 | CASSLGTGHTEAFF | TGTGCCAGCAGCTTAGGGACAGGGCACACTGAAGCTTTCTTT
. | TRBJ2-7 | TRBD1 | TRBV5-4 | CASSLDGTGGYEQYF | TGTGCCAGCAGCTTAGACGGGACAGGGGGGTACGAGCAGTACTTC
. | TRBJ2-3 | TRBD2 | TRBV4-3 | CASSARTSGEDTQYF | TGCGCCAGCAGCGCCCGGACTAGCGGCGAAGATACGCAGTATTTT
once | TRBJ2-6 | TRBD1 | TRBV2 | CASGTGASGANVLTF | TGTGCCAGTGGGACAGGGGCCTCTGGGGCCAACGTCCTGACTTTC
. | TRBJ1-1 | . | TRBV28 | CASSPRVNTEAFF | TGTGCCAGCAGTCCCCGAGTCAACACTGAAGCTTTCTTT
. | TRBJ2-2 | TRBD1 | TRBV2 | CASRGQGANTGELFF | TGTGCCAGCAGGGGACAGGGGGCGAACACCGGGGAGCTGTTTTTT
once | TRBJ1-3 | TRBD1 | TRBV30 | CAWSRKSGTANSGNTIYF | TGTGCCTGGAGTCGCAAATCCGGGACAGCTAACTCTGGAAACACCATATATTTT
once | TRBJ2-2 | TRBD1 | TRBV7-7 | CASSPHDNRGGGELFF | TGTGCCAGCAGTCCCCATGATAACAGGGGTGGCGGGGAGCTGTTTTTT
. | TRBJ1-1 | TRBD1 | TRBV30 | CAWSVEGRGRNTEAFF | TGTGCCTGGAGTGTAGAGGGAAGGGGGCGGAACACTGAAGCTTTCTTT
. | TRBJ2-7 | . | TRBV6-5 | CASSRADSSYEQYF | TGTGCCAGCTCCAGGGCAGACAGCTCCTACGAGCAGTACTTC
. | TRBJ1-3 | . | TRBV7-9 | CASSFEYSGNTIYF | TGTGCCAGCAGCTTTGAGTACTCTGGAAACACCATATATTTT
few | TRBJ2-3 | . | TRBV2 | CASILGGATDTQYF | TGTGCCAGCATACTTGGCGGGGCCACAGATACGCAGTATTTT
. | TRBJ2-7 | . | TRBV28 | CATCGQNNEQYF | TGTGCCACTTGTGGGCAGAATAACGAGCAGTACTTC
. | TRBJ2-2 | . | TRBV19 | CASTPWRGSDTGELFF | TGTGCCAGTACCCCGTGGAGGGGTAGCGACACCGGGGAGCTGTTTTTT
once | TRBJ2-3 | TRBD2 | TRBV28 | CASSPLGGGQDTQYF | TGTGCCAGCAGTCCCCTGGGCGGGGGGCAGGATACGCAGTATTTT